This TCR beta chain originates from a study of blood T cell repertoires in COVID-19. Study-wide background: The origin of the acute and convalescent COVID-19 samples was the United States, Italy and Spain. Sample material is recorded as cDNA or gDNA derived from T cells, B-cell-depleted T cells, or PBMCs.

CDR3 length equals 14 residues. From germline, CDR1 is SGHRS and CDR2 YFSETQ. V shed 4 bases, J shed 3 bases, and the junction held 6 bases outside the gene matches. Authors' analysis steps: Reference gene primer amplification gave nucleated cell count estimates. Profiled with immunoSEQ multiplex PCR; TCRdb holds only in-frame clones, not every one. Clone size and the V and J calls come from that table; the DNA yielded D and trimming. The data hold roughly 40,000 clones, with about 86% observed a single time. The TCR sequence derives from a man in his forties or fifties in a cohort sampled during active COVID-19. The chain combines TRBV5-1 with TRBJ2-7; 8 bases are shared with TRBD1. The sequencing sample was made of peripheral blood. For the CDR3, the DNA is TGCGCCAGCAGCCCAGGACAGGGAATCTACGAGCAGTACTTC. Its translation: CASSPGQGIYEQYF.